Reported below is one T cell receptor beta chain. The antigen is not known. The sample comes from a study of OX40 agonist ivuxolimab in advanced cancers. Profiled with immunoSEQ multiplex PCR; TCRdb holds only in-frame clones, not every one. The sample has 70,000 to 75,000 clones; roughly 88% are singletons. Study-wide results and caveats: The authors also found low normalized T-cell clonal expansion in some nonresponders.

Germline CDR1 is ENHRY and CDR2 is SYGVKD. V trimming: 8 bases; J trimming: 3 bases; junction bases outside the gene matches: 6. CDR3 length equals 14 residues. Patients with autoimmune history or systemic immunosuppression were excluded. V usage is TRBV10-3 and J usage is TRBJ2-7; TRBD1 aligns across 11 bases. The starting material was CD4+ or CD8+ T cells sorted from blood, obtained in a trial of the OX40 agonist ivuxolimab. The source is an adult with an advanced solid tumor such as melanoma, head and neck, liver or kidney cancer. CDR3 in amino acids: CAIGGQGDFYEQYF. CDR3 nucleotides: TGTGCCATCGGGGGACAGGGGGACTTCTACGAGCAGTACTTC.